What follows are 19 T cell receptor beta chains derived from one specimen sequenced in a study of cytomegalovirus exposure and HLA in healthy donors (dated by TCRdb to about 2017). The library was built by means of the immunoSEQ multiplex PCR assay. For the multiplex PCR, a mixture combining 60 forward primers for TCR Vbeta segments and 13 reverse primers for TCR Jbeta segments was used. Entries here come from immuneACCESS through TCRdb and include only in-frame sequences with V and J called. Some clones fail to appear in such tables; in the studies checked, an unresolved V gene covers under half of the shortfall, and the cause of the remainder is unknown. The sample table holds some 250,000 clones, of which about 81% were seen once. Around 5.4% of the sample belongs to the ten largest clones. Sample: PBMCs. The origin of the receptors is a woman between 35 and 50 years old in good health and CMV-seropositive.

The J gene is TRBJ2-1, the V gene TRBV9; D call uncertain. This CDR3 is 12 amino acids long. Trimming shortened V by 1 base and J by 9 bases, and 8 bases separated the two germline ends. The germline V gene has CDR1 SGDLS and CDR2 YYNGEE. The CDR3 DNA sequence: TGTGCCAGCAGCGTATTCACGGGTGAGCAGTTCTTC. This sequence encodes CASSVFTGEQFF.

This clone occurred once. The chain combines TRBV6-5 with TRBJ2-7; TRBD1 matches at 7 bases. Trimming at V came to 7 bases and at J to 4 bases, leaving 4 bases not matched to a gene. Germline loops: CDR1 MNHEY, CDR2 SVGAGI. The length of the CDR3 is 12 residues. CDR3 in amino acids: CASKGGSYEQYF. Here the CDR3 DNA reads TGTGCCAGCAAAGGGGGCAGTTACGAGCAGTACTTC.

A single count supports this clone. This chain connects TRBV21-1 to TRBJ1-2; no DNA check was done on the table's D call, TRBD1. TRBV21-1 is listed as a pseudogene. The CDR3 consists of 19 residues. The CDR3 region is CASSKTTGTGGPSNYGYTF. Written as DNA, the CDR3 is TGTGCCAGCAGCAAAACAACCGGGACAGGGGGACCCTCTAACTATGGCTACACCTTC.

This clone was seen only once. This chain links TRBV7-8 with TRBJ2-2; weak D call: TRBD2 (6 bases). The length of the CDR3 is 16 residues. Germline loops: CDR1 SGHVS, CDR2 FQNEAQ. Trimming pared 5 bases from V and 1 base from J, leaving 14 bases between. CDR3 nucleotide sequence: TGTGCCAGCAGCGGGCGGCAGGGAGGGAACACCGGGGAGCTGTTTTTT. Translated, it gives CASSGRQGGNTGELFF. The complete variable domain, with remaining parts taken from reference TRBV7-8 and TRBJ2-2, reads GAGVSQSPRYKVAKRGQDVALRCDPISGHVSLFWYQQALGQGPEFLTYFQNEAQLDKSGLPSDRFFAERPEGSVSTLKIQRTQQEDSAVYLCASSGRQGGNTGELFFGEGSRLTVL.

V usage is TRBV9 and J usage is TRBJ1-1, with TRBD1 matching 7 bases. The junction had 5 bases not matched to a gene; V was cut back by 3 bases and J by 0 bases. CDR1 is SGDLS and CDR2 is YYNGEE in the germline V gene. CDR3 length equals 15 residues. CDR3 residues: CASSAGGTLNTEAFF. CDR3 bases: TGTGCCAGCAGCGCAGGGGGTACATTGAACACTGAAGCTTTCTTT. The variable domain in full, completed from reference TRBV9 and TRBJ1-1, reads DSGVTQTPKHLITATGQRVTLRCSPRSGDLSVYWYQQSLDQGLQFLIQYYNGEERAKGNILERFSAQQFPDLHSELNLSSLELGDSALYFCASSAGGTLNTEAFFGQGTRLTVV.

CDR3 protein: CASSVAQGVAYEQYF. CDR3 nucleotides: TGTGCCAGCAGCGTAGCACAGGGGGTGGCCTACGAGCAGTACTTC. V usage is TRBV9 and J usage is TRBJ2-7; 8 bases line up with TRBD1. The CDR3 is 15 amino acids. In germline, CDR1 is SGDLS, CDR2 YYNGEE. Germline trimming cut 0 bases from V and 2 bases from J; bases unmatched to any gene: 4.

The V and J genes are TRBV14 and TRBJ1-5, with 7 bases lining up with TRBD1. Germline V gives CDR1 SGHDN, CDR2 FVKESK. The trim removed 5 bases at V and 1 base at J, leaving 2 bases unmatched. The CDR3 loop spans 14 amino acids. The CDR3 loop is CASSYRGSNQPQHF. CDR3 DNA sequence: TGTGCCAGCAGCTACAGGGGAAGCAATCAGCCCCAGCATTTT. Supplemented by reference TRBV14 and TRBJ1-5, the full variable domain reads EAGVTQFPSHSVIEKGQTVTLRCDPISGHDNLYWYRRVMGKEIKFLLHFVKESKQDESGMPNNRFLAERTGGTYSTLKVQPAELEDSGVYFCASSYRGSNQPQHFGDGTRLSIL.

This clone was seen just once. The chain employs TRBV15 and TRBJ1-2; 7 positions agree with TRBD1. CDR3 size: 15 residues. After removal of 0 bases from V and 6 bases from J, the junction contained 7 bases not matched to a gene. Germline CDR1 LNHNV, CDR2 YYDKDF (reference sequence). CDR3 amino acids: CATSRDLDREDGYTF. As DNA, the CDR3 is TGTGCCACCAGCAGAGATCTCGACAGGGAGGATGGCTACACCTTC.

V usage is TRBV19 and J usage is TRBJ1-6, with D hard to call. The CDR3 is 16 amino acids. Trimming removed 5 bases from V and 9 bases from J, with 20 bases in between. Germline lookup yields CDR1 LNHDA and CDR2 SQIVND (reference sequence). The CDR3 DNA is TGTGCCAGTAGTCCCCACGTGACCGGGGTCGGTTCACCCCTCCACTTT. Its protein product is CASSPHVTGVGSPLHF. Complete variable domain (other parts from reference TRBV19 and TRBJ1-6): DGGITQSPKYLFRKEGQNVTLSCEQNLNHDAMYWYRQDPGQGLRLIYYSQIVNDFQKGDIAEGYSVSREKKESFPLTVTSAQKNPTAFYLCASSPHVTGVGSPLHFGNGTRLTVT.

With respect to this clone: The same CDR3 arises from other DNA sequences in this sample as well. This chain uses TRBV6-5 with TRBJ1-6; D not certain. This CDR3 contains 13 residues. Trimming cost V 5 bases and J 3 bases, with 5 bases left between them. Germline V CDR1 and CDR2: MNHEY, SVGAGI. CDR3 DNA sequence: TGTGCCAGCAGTCCGAGCTATAATTCACCCCTCCACTTT. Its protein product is CASSPSYNSPLHF.

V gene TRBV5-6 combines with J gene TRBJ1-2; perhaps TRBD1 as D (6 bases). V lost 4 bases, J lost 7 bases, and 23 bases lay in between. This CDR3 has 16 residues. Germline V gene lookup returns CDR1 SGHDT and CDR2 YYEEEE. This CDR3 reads CASSIYDRPLGAGYTF. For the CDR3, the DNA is TGTGCCAGCAGCATCTACGACAGGCCTTTAGGAGCTGGCTACACCTTC.

The CDR3 DNA reads TGTGCCAGCAGCTTAGAGGGACAGGGAGCCAATGAGCAGTTCTTC. Translation: CASSLEGQGANEQFF. The chain employs TRBV11-3 and TRBJ2-1; 9 positions agree with TRBD1. The CDR3 is 15 amino acids. Germline V CDR1 and CDR2: SGHNT, YENEEA. The V segment lost 0 bases and the J segment 6 bases; nucleotides outside the gene matches: 3.

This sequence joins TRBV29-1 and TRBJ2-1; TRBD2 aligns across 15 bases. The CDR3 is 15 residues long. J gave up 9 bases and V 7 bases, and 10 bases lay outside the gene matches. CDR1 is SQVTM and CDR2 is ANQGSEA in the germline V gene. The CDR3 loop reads CSGGRTSGGAVEQFF. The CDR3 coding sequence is TGCAGCGGTGGGAGGACTAGCGGGGGGGCCGTTGAGCAGTTCTTC.

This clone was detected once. CDR3 nucleotides: TGTGCCAGCAGTGATCCCCGAAACATTACGAAAACGACGCAGTATTTT. Residues: CASSDPRNITKTTQYF. This sequence joins TRBV25-1 and TRBJ2-3; D gene uncertain. V lost 3 bases and J lost 9, with 22 bases in between. Germline-derived CDR1 and CDR2 are MGHDK and SYGVNS. The CDR3 consists of 16 residues.

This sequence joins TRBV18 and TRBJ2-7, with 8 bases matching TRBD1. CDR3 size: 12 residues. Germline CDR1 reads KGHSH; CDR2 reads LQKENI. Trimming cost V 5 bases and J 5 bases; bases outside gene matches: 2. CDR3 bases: TGTGCCAGCTCATCACAGGGGGACGAGCAGTACTTC. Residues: CASSSQGDEQYF.

CDR3 in DNA: TGTGCCAGCAGCTTGGACGGCTGGCGGGGAGAGACCCAGTACTTC. Its translation: CASSLDGWRGETQYF. The chain combines TRBV5-4 with TRBJ2-5; weak D call: TRBD2 (6 bases). V was trimmed by 0 bases and J by 4 bases, leaving 13 bases between them. The CDR3 length is 15 residues. CDR1 and CDR2 (germline): SGHNT, YYREEE (reference sequence).

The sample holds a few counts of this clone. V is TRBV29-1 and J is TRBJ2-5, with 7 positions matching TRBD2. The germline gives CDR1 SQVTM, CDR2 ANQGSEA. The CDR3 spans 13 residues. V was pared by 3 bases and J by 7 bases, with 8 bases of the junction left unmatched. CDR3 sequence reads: CSVDFRGVGTQYF. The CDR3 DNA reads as TGCAGCGTTGACTTCCGGGGGGTCGGGACCCAGTACTTC.

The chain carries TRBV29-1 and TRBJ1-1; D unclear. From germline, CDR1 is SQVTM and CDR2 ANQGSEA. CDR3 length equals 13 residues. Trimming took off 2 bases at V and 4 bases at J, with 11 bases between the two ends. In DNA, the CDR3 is TGCAGCGTTGAATCGGGTGGTGGCACTGAAGCTTTCTTT. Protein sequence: CSVESGGGTEAFF.

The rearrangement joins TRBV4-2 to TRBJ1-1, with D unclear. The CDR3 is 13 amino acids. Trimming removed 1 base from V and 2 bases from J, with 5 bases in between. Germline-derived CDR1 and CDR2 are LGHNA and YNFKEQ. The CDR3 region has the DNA TGTGCCAGCAGCCAAGGAGAAAACACTGAAGCTTTCTTT. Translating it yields CASSQGENTEAFF.